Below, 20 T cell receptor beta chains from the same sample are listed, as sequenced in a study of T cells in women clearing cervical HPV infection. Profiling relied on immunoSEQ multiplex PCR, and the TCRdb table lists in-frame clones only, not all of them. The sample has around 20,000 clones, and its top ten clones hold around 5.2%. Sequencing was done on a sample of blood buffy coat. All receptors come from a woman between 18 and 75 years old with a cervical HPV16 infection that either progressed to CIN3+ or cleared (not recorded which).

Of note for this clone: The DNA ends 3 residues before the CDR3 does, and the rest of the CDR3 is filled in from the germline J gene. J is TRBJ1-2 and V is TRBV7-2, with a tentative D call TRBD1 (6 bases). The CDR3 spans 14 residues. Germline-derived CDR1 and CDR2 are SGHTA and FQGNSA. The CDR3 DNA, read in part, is TGTGCCAGCAGCCTATGGGGGCTCTCCTACGAC. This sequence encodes CASSLWGLSYD. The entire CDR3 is CASSLWGLSYDYTF.

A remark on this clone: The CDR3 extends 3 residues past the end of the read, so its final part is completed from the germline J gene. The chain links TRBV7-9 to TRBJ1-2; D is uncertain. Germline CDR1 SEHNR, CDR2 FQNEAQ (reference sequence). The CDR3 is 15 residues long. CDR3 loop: CASSLAQAGAVDYTF. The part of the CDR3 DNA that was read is TGTGCCAGCAGCTTAGCCCAAGCGGGCGCGGTTGAC.

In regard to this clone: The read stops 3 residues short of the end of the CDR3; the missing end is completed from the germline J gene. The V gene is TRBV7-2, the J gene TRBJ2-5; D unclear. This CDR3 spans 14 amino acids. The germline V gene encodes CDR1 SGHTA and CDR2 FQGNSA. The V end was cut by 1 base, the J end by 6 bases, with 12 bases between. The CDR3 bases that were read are TGTGCCAGCAGCTTAGACGCCGGGTGGCAGACC. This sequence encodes CASSLDAGWQT. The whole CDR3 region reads CASSLDAGWQTQYF.

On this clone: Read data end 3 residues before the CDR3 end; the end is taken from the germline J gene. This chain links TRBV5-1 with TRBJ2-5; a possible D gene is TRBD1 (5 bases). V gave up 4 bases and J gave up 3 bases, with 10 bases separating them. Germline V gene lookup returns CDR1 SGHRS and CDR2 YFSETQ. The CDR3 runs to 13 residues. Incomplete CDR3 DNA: TGCGCCAGCAGCCTCCGACAGAAAGAGACC. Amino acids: CASSLRQKET. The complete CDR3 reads CASSLRQKETQYF.

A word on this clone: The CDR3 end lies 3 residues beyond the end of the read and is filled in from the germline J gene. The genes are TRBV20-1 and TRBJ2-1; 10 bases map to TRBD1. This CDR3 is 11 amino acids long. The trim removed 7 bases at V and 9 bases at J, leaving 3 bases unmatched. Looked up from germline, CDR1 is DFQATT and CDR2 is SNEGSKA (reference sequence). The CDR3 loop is CSGGQGSEQFF. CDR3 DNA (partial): TGCAGTGGGGGACAGGGGTCTGAG.

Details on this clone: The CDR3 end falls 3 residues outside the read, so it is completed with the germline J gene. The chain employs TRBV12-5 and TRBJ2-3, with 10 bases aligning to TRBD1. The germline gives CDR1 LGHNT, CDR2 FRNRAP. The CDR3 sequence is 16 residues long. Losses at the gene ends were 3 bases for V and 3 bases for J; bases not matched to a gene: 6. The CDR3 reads CASGLGGTGVTDTQYF. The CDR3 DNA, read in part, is TGTGCTAGTGGTTTAGGGGGGACAGGGGTGACAGATACG.

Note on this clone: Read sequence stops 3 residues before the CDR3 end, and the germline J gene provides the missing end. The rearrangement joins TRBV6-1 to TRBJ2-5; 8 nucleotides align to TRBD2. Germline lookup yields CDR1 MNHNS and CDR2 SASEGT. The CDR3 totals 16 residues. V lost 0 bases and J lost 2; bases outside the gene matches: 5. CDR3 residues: CASSEAQAGVQETQYF. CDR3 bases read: TGTGCCAGCAGTGAAGCGCAAGCGGGGGTACAAGAGACC.

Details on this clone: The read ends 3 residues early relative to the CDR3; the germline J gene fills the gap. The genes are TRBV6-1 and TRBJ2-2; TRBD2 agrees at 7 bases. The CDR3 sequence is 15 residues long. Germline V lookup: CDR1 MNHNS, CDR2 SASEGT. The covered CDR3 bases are TGTGCCAGCAGTGAAGTATCAGGGACTAATGAAAAG. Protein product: CASSEVSGTNEK. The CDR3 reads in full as CASSEVSGTNEKLFF.

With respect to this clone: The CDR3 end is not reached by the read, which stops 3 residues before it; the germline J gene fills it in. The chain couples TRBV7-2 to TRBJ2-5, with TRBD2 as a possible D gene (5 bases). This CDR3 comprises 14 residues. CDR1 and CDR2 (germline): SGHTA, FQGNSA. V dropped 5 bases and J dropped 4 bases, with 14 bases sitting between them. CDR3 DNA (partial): TGTGCCAGCAGCCCCGAGCGGTGGGGAGAGACC. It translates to CASSPERWGET. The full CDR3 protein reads CASSPERWGETQYF.

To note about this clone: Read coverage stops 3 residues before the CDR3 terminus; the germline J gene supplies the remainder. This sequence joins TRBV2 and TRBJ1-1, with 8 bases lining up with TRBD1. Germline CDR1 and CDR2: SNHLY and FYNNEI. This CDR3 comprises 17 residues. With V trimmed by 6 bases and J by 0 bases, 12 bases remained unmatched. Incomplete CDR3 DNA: TGTGCCAGCAGCGAACGGACAGGGCGGGTAATGAACACTGAA. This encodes CASSERTGRVMNTE. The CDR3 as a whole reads CASSERTGRVMNTEAFF.

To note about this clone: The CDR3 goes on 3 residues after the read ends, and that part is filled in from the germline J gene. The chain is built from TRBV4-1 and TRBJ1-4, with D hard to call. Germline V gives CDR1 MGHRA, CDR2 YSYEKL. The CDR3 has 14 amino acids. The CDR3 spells CASSHQYGDSPLFF. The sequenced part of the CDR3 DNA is TGCGCCAGCAGCCACCAGTACGGGGATTCACCA.

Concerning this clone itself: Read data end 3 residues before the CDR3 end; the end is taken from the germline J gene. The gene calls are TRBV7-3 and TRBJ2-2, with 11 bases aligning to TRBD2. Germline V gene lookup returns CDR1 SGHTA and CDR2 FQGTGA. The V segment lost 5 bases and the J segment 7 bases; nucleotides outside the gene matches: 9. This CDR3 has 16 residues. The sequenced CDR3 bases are TGTGCCAGCAGCCCAATGGTTACTAGCGGGAGCGGGGAG. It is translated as CASSPMVTSGSGE. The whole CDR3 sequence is CASSPMVTSGSGELFF.

The CDR3 here is CASSGKDNSYDYTF. Incomplete CDR3 DNA: TGTGCCAGCAGCGGTAAGGACAACTCCTACGAC. V usage is TRBV7-2 and J usage is TRBJ1-2; possibly TRBD1 for D (5 bases). The missing CDR3 end, 3 residues past where the read stops, is filled in from the germline J gene. CDR1 is SGHTA, CDR2 FQGNSA, per germline. This CDR3 spans 14 amino acids.

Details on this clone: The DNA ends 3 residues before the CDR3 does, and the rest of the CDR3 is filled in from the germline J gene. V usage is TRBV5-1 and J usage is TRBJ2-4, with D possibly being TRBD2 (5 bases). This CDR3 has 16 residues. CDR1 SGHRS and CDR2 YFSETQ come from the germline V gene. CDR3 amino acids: CASSLQTLGGNQPQYF. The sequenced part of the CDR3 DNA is TGCGCCAGCAGCCTACAGACGTTAGGAGGCAATCAGCCT.

CDR3 bases read: TGTGCCAGCGTAGTGAACACTGAA. Amino acids: CASVVNTE. The entire CDR3 is CASVVNTEAFF. The V and J genes are TRBV2 and TRBJ1-1; the D is unclear. The read terminates 3 residues before the CDR3 end, so the remaining end is supplied by the germline J gene. Per germline, CDR1 SNHLY and CDR2 FYNNEI. This CDR3 has 11 amino acids. V dropped 8 bases and J dropped 0 bases, with 4 bases sitting between them.

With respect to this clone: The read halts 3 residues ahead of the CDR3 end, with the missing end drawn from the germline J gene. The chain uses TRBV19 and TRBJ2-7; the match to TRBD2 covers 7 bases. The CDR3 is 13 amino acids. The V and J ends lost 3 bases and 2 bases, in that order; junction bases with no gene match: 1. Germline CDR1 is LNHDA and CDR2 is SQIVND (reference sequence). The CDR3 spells CASSISGTYEQYF. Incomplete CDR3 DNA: TGTGCCAGTAGTATCAGCGGGACCTACGAG.

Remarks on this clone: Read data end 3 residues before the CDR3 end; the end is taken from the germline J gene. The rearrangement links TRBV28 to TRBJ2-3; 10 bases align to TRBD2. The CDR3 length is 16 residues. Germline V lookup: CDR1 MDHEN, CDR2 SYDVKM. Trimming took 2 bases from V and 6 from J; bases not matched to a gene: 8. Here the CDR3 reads CASSLRGLAGEDTQYF. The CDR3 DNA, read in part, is TGTGCCAGCAGTTTAAGAGGGCTAGCGGGGGAGGATACG.

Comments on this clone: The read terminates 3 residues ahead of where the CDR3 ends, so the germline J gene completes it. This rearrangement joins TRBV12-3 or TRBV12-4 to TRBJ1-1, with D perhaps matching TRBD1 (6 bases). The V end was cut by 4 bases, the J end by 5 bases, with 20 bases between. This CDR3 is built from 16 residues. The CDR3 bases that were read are TGTGCCAGCAGTTCCCGTCAGGTACCAGGGGAGACTGAA. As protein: CASSSRQVPGETE. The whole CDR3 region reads CASSSRQVPGETEAFF.

CDR3 DNA (partial): TGTGCCAGCAGTTTAGGGCAATTTAGCAATCAGCCC. Protein: CASSLGQFSNQP. In full, the CDR3 is CASSLGQFSNQPQHF. The chain links TRBV12-3 or TRBV12-4 to TRBJ1-5, with unresolved D. The CDR3 goes on 3 residues after the read ends, and that part is filled in from the germline J gene. This CDR3 comprises 15 residues. V dropped 1 base and J dropped 0 bases, with 7 bases sitting between them.

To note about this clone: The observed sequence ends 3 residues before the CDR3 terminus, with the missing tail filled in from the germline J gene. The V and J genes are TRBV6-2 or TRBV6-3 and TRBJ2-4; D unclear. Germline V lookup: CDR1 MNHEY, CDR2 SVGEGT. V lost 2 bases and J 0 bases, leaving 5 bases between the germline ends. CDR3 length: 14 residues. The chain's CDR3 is CASSYTGAKNIQYF. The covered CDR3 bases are TGTGCCAGCAGTTACACGGGAGCCAAAAACATT.